This TCR beta chain was recorded in a study of CXCR3-negative and CXCR3-positive naive CD8 T cells. CDR3 length: 12 amino acids. Germline CDR1 is SEHNR and CDR2 is FQNEAQ (reference sequence). Remarks on this clonotype: What it recognizes is unknown.

Overall study results and limits: Cryopreserved cells showed partially decreased CXCR3 expression, and most assays used fresh PBMCs.

5' RACE that incorporated UMI labels was used to prepare the TRB cDNA libraries. After re-calling the 5' RACE reads, TCRdb lists one entry per CDR3 protein, DNA absent. This sample's table reports roughly 71,000 distinct CDR3 sequences. This TCR was sampled from a human donor in good health. Some clones in this sample may be carry-over from other donors' samples. This chain uses TRBV7-9 with TRBJ2-7; as DNA is missing, the TRBD2 call by TCRdb cannot be tested. The sample taken for sequencing was naive CXCR3- CD8+ T cells from blood. Subset meaning: CD45RO-CCR7+CD27+CD95- naive CD8+ T cells lacking CXCR3 (TNR3-). The CDR3 here is CASSGLNYEQYF.